Listed here are 11 T cell receptor beta chains from one sample, sequenced in a study of OX40 agonist ivuxolimab in advanced cancers. Sequencing used immunoSEQ multiplex PCR; TCRdb keeps in-frame clones, though not all of them. This sample carries some 33,000 clones, approximately 84% of them seen once, and the ten largest clones take about a fifth. The sequences come from CD4+ or CD8+ T cells sorted from blood, collected in a trial of the OX40 agonist ivuxolimab. These TCRs come from an adult with an advanced solid tumor such as melanoma, head and neck, liver or kidney cancer.

The rearrangement links TRBV19 to TRBJ1-1, with TRBD1 matching over 7 bases. Germline assignment: CDR1 LNHDA and CDR2 SQIVND (reference sequence). This CDR3 is 13 amino acids long. V was clipped by 8 bases and J by 4 bases; unmatched bases: 7. For the CDR3, the DNA is TGTGCCAGTGTACGGGAGGGGGCCACTGAAGCTTTCTTT. It codes for CASVREGATEAFF.

The J gene is TRBJ2-1, the V gene TRBV6-1, with 7 bases identical to TRBD1. V lost 4 bases, J lost 8 bases, and 14 bases stayed unmatched. The CDR3 consists of 16 residues. Germline CDR1 and CDR2: MNHNS and SASEGT. Written as DNA, the CDR3 is TGTGCCAGCAGTGCTTCCGGGACAGACCGCCTCGATGAGCAGTTCTTC. Translation gives CASSASGTDRLDEQFF.

The rearrangement joins TRBV4-1 to TRBJ2-3; no definite D call. From germline, CDR1 is MGHRA and CDR2 YSYEKL. V lost 4 bases, J lost 3 bases, and 11 bases lay in between. This CDR3 has 14 amino acids. CDR3 amino acids: CASSLRPTTDTQYF. The CDR3 DNA is TGCGCCAGCAGCCTACGACCTACTACAGATACGCAGTATTTT.

This chain joins TRBV5-6 and TRBJ2-2, with TRBD2 identical over 14 bases. CDR3 length: 18 amino acids. J was trimmed by 5 bases and V by 2 bases; bases with no gene match: 8. Germline V gene sequence: CDR1 SGHDT, CDR2 YYEEEE. CDR3 DNA sequence: TGTGCCAGCAGCTTCCCGGGACTAGCGGGAGTAGAAACCGGGGAGCTGTTTTTT. Encoded protein: CASSFPGLAGVETGELFF.

The chain carries TRBV11-3 and TRBJ2-2; weak D call: TRBD2 (5 bases). Trimming removed 5 bases from V and 5 bases from J, with 9 bases in between. This CDR3 region has 13 residues. Germline loops: CDR1 SGHNT, CDR2 YENEEA. Here the CDR3 reads CASSNRGTGELFF. The CDR3 nucleotides are TGTGCCAGCAGCAACCGGGGTACCGGGGAGCTGTTTTTT.

The chain employs TRBV7-3 and TRBJ2-5, with TRBD2 identical over 9 bases. The CDR3 loop spans 15 amino acids. V gave up 4 bases and J gave up 5 bases; unmatched junction bases: 8. Per the germline V gene, CDR1 is SGHTA and CDR2 is FQGTGA. The CDR3 bases are TGTGCCAGCAGCTCCGCGGGAGGGCCTTGGGAGACCCAGTACTTC. This codes for CASSSAGGPWETQYF.

The chain employs TRBV29-1 and TRBJ2-2, with D possibly TRBD1 on 5 matching bases. The V end lost 0 bases, the J end lost 3 bases, and 17 bases lay between the germline ends. CDR1 is SQVTM and CDR2 is ANQGSEA in the germline V gene. This CDR3 is built from 17 residues. CDR3 residues: CSVEDTDYGAYTGELFF. DNA for the CDR3: TGCAGCGTTGAAGATACAGATTATGGGGCTTACACCGGGGAGCTGTTTTTT.

The CDR3 DNA sequence: TGTGCCAGCAGCGCCCCGGAGGACTCTGGAAACACCATATATTTT. This encodes CASSAPEDSGNTIYF. The chain couples TRBV7-8 to TRBJ1-3; D is unclear. Germline V CDR1 and CDR2: SGHVS, FQNEAQ. Trimming cost V 5 bases and J 0 bases, with 11 bases left between them. The CDR3 length is 15 residues.

This sequence joins TRBV9 and TRBJ2-3, with 8 bases lining up with TRBD2. The CDR3 is 14 residues long. The V gene end was trimmed by 0 bases and the J gene end by 5 bases; junction bases not matched to a gene: 2. Germline values: CDR1 SGDLS, CDR2 YYNGEE. CDR3 sequence: CASSVGREEDTQYF. DNA of the CDR3: TGTGCCAGCAGCGTAGGGCGGGAGGAAGATACGCAGTATTTT.

The table lists this clone with a count of one. The gene calls are TRBV28 and TRBJ1-6; D call uncertain. Trimming took 6 bases from V and 0 from J, leaving 12 bases between them. The germline gives CDR1 MDHEN, CDR2 SYDVKM. The CDR3 has 16 amino acids. The chain's CDR3 is CASSMRLDSYNSPLHF. CDR3 DNA: TGTGCCAGCAGCATGAGACTAGACTCCTATAATTCACCCCTCCACTTT.

The V and J genes are TRBV5-1 and TRBJ2-5; TRBD2 matches 13 bases. V lost 4 bases, J lost 3 bases, and 3 bases stayed unmatched. CDR3 length equals 15 residues. Germline V gives CDR1 SGHRS, CDR2 YFSETQ. CDR3 sequence: CASSTGTSGKETQYF. The CDR3 DNA reads TGCGCCAGCAGCACCGGGACTAGCGGGAAAGAGACCCAGTACTTC.